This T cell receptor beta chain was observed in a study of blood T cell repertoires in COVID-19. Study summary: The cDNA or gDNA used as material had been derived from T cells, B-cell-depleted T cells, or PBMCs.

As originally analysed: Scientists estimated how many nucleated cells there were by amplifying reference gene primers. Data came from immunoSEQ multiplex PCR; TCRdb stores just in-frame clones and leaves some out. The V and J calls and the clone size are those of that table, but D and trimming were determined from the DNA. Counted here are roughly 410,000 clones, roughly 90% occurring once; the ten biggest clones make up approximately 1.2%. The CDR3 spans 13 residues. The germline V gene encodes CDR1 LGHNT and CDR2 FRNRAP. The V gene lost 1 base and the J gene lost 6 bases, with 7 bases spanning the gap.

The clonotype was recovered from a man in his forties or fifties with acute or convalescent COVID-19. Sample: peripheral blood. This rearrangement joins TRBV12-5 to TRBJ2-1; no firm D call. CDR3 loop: CASGLDRGNEQFF. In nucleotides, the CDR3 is TGTGCTAGTGGTTTGGATAGAGGCAATGAGCAGTTCTTC.